This T cell receptor beta chain comes out of a study of shared clonotypes between healthy human individuals. The table came from immunoSEQ multiplex PCR; TCRdb's copy has only in-frame clones and leaves some out. The sample has some 1 million clones; more than 60% are singletons. This CDR3 is built from 15 residues. The V gene lost 3 bases and the J gene lost 0 bases, with 10 bases spanning the gap. CDR1 KGHSH and CDR2 LQKENI come from the germline V gene. This receptor was identified in a man between 18 and 35 years old in good health. The J gene is TRBJ2-3, the V gene TRBV18; D gene ambiguous. Sequencing was carried out using memory CD4+ T cells sorted from blood. Subset described: CD45RA-negative fraction. CDR3 in amino acids: CASSPLSPSTDTQYF. CDR3 nucleotide sequence: TGTGCCAGCTCACCGCTTTCGCCTAGCACAGATACGCAGTATTTT.